This entry lists 12 T cell receptor beta chains sequenced from one sample in a study of cytomegalovirus exposure and HLA in healthy donors. The PCR employed 60 Vbeta primers together with 13 Jbeta primers. The table came from immunoSEQ multiplex PCR; TCRdb's copy has only in-frame clones and leaves some out. The sample carries some 150,000 clones, 70% to 75% recorded once. The sample taken for sequencing was PBMCs. The source of these receptors is a woman under 40 in good health and CMV-seronegative.

This clone was seen a few times. This chain connects TRBV9 to TRBJ2-3, with D perhaps matching TRBD2 (7 bases). The V gene's germline CDR1 is SGDLS and CDR2 YYNGEE. The CDR3 runs to 15 residues. The V gene lost 0 bases and the J gene lost 2 bases, with 10 bases spanning the gap. CDR3 bases: TGTGCCAGCAGCGTAGCGGGGGGCCCCACAGATACGCAGTATTTT. Encoded protein: CASSVAGGPTDTQYF.

The chain links TRBV19 to TRBJ2-7, with 7 bases matching TRBD1. V was pared by 3 bases and J by 2 bases, with 7 bases of the junction left unmatched. The CDR3 covers 15 residues. CDR1 is LNHDA, CDR2 SQIVND, per germline (reference sequence). CDR3 sequence reads: CASSIGPGQTYEQYF. The CDR3 region has the DNA TGTGCCAGTAGTATCGGACCGGGACAGACCTACGAGCAGTACTTC.

V and J are TRBV7-2 and TRBJ2-4; 9 bases map to TRBD1. From germline, CDR1 is SGHTA and CDR2 FQGNSA. Trimming cost V 1 base and J 7 bases; bases outside gene matches: 2. The CDR3 loop spans 14 amino acids. CDR3 region: CASSLVGTGNIQYF. DNA of the CDR3: TGTGCCAGCAGCTTAGTAGGGACAGGGAACATTCAGTACTTC.

Concerning this clone: This likely comes from a read error, as the CDR3 has no conserved phenylalanine or tryptophan at its end. The chain uses TRBV6-6 and TRBJ1-5, with D perhaps matching TRBD1 (6 bases). V was clipped by 6 bases and J by 0 bases, with 15 bases between them. CDR3 length: 16 amino acids. The germline V gene encodes CDR1 MNHNY and CDR2 SVGAGI (reference sequence). The DNA of the CDR3 is TGTGCCAGCAGGCAAGGGACACAATATAGCAATCAGCCCCAGCATTCT. This encodes CASRQGTQYSNQPQHS.

This clone was counted only a few times. V gene TRBV4-1 combines with J gene TRBJ1-6; D remains unclear. The CDR3 length is 12 residues. Germline loops: CDR1 MGHRA, CDR2 YSYEKL. V was clipped by 2 bases and J by 9 bases, with 5 bases between them. The CDR3 region has the DNA TGCGCCAGCAGCCAATCCGGTTCACCCCTCCACTTT. It is translated as CASSQSGSPLHF.

The chain is built from TRBV7-6 and TRBJ2-5; perhaps TRBD1 as D (7 bases). The J call may not be correct, given that the DNA end is closer to TRBJ2-7. CDR3 length: 13 residues. Germline CDR1 is SGHVS and CDR2 is FNYEAQ. In nucleotides, the CDR3 is TGTGCCAGCAGCCAGGGGGAGGAGTACGAGCAGTACTTC. Amino acids: CASSQGEEYEQYF.

The gene calls are TRBV18 and TRBJ2-1, with 9 bases fitting TRBD2. From germline, CDR1 is KGHSH and CDR2 LQKENI. Unmatched junction bases numbered 3, after V lost 0 bases and J lost 6 bases. The CDR3 contains 15 residues. CDR3 DNA: TGTGCCAGCTCACCACCAGCGGGAGGCTCCAATGAGCAGTTCTTC. This encodes CASSPPAGGSNEQFF.

J is TRBJ2-5 and V is TRBV11-3; a possible D gene is TRBD1 (5 bases). V was pared by 2 bases and J by 5 bases, with 9 bases between. The CDR3 sequence is 13 residues long. Germline V gives CDR1 SGHNT, CDR2 YENEEA. CDR3 sequence: CASSLQGWETQYF. CDR3 DNA: TGTGCCAGCAGCTTACAGGGATGGGAGACCCAGTACTTC.

This rearrangement joins TRBV19 to TRBJ1-2, with TRBD1 matching over 12 bases. Germline V gene lookup returns CDR1 LNHDA and CDR2 SQIVND (reference sequence). V shed 4 bases, J shed 2 bases, and the junction held 14 bases outside the gene matches. The CDR3 has 19 amino acids. The CDR3 DNA reads as TGTGCCAGTAGTACGATTGGCCAGGGACAGGGGGCGATCAACTATGGCTACACCTTC. Its translation is CASSTIGQGQGAINYGYTF. The variable domain in full, completed from reference TRBV19 and TRBJ1-2, reads DGGITQSPKYLFRKEGQNVTLSCEQNLNHDAMYWYRQDPGQGLRLIYYSQIVNDFQKGDIAEGYSVSREKKESFPLTVTSAQKNPTAFYLCASSTIGQGQGAINYGYTFGSGTRLTVV.

V and J are TRBV6-5 and TRBJ1-4; D remains unclear. The CDR3 spans 14 residues. The V end was cut by 7 bases, the J end by 2 bases, with 11 bases between. Germline V gene sequence: CDR1 MNHEY, CDR2 SVGAGI. CDR3 in DNA: TGTGCCAGCACCAGCGGGGATACTAATGAAAAACTGTTTTTT. Its protein is CASTSGDTNEKLFF.

CDR3 sequence: CASSQESGGGGTTDTQYF. The DNA for the CDR3 is TGCGCCAGCAGCCAAGAGTCCGGAGGCGGGGGGACCACAGATACGCAGTATTTT. The chain links TRBV4-1 to TRBJ2-3, with 8 bases lining up with TRBD2. The length of the CDR3 is 18 residues. Germline lookup yields CDR1 MGHRA and CDR2 YSYEKL. Trimming removed 0 bases from V and 2 bases from J; junction bases left unmatched: 10.

This chain uses TRBV7-9 with TRBJ2-1, with 8 bases matching TRBD2. There are 14 residues in the CDR3. CDR1 is SEHNR and CDR2 is FQNEAQ in the germline V gene (reference sequence). The trim removed 3 bases at V and 15 bases at J, leaving 13 bases unmatched. The CDR3, as DNA: TGTGCCAGCAGCTTGTCAGCTTCGGGGGGGAGGACGTTCTTC. Protein product: CASSLSASGGRTFF.